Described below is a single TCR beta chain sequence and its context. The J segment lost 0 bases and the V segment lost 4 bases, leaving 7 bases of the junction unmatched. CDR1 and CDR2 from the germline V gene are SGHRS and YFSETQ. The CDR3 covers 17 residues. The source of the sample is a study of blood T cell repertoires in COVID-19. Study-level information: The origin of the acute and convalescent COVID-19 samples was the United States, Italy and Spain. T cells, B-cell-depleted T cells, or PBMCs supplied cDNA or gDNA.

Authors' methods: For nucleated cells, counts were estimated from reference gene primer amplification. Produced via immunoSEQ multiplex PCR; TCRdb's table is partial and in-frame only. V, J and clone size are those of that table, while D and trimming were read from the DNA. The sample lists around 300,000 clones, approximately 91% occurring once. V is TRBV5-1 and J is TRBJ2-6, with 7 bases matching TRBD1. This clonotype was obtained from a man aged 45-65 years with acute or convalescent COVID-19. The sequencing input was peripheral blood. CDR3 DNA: TGCGCCAGCAGCCGGGACAGCCCTGTCTCTGGGGCCAACGTCCTGACTTTC. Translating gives CASSRDSPVSGANVLTF.